This T cell receptor beta chain was found in a study of blood T cells in healthy people across ages. This CDR3 is 14 amino acids long. Trimming cost V 1 base and J 8 bases, with 15 bases left between them. Germline V gene data show CDR1 as SGHRS and CDR2 as YFSETQ. The authors ran a second PCR of roughly 6 to 12 cycles using a sample-barcoded 5' primer and a J-beta primer mix. TCRdb re-derived calls from the 5' RACE reads in MiXCR, one entry per CDR3 protein. This repertoire shows more than 750,000 distinct CDR3 sequences, roughly 28% found once; its top ten account for about 9.4%. Isolation recovered at least 6.5 million PBMCs from every sample. Samples each had at least 5.5 micrograms of total RNA extracted. This sample also belongs to another study, concerning T cells of mothers and their children.

The sample comprised blood. This sequence originates from a woman aged 40 to 50 in good health. This chain connects TRBV5-1 to TRBJ1-2; tentatively, D is TRBD1 (5 bases). The CDR3 protein is CASSLTGGEGGYTF. In nucleotides, the CDR3 is TGCGCCAGCAGCTTGACTGGAGGGGAAGGCGGCTACACCTTC.